Included here is one T cell receptor (beta chain) sequence, with context. Its cognate antigen has yet to be identified. Base qualities are not recorded, but no much larger clone differs from it by a single base. The source of the sample is a study of graft-versus-host responses after intestinal transplantation (dated by TCRdb to about 2021). About the full investigation: The transplants that recipients received were multivisceral, liver-intestinal, or isolated intestinal. Every recipient was given anti-thymocyte globulin induction, then maintenance tacrolimus and steroids for around three years. After intestinal transplantation, graft-versus-host and host-versus-graft alloreactive T cell clones were followed in the graft, circulation and bone marrow using bulk TCR-beta CDR3 sequencing. Alloreactive clones were identified by sequencing pre-transplant mixed lymphocyte reaction products and comparing these products with unstimulated pre-transplant donor and recipient T cells. A cohort of about 26 intestinal transplant recipients, including one retransplant, was enrolled, and a few patients lacking pretransplant specimens were excluded. Donor T cell macrochimerism was defined as a peak of at least 4% donor T cells among recipient peripheral blood mononuclear cells. Instead of going to the commercial service, samples from a few later patients were sequenced in-house on an Illumina MiSeq and processed with MiXCR.

Results and caveats for the whole study, not just this receptor: The relatively low number and heterogeneity of intestinal transplant patients limited the conclusions. Early after transplant, peak levels of circulating GvH clones were found to be associated with declines in HvG clones. In the allografts of patients with donor T cell macrochimerism, GvH to HvG T cell clonal ratios were high. GvH clones were detected in recipient bone marrow, and some appeared earlier in ileal mucosa or blood, consistent with an intestinal mucosal origin.

The library relied on the immunoSEQ multiplex PCR assay. In most patients, genomic DNA was isolated using the Qiagen DNeasy Blood and Tissue Kit and sent frozen to Adaptive Biotechnologies for TCR sequencing. Adaptive Biotechnologies carried out high-throughput TCR-beta CDR3 sequencing of genomic DNA for most patients. Per the source publication's procedure: Adaptive's ImmunoSEQ software was the source of the TCR sequencing data for roughly 19 patients, while three other patients were processed with MiXCR and VDJtools. To correct CD4 versus CD8 sorting errors, sequences present in both subsets at a frequency ratio below 5:1 were removed. CDR3 nucleotide sequences shared between donor and recipient were removed because their origin could not be assigned. Alloreactive clones required at least 2-fold expansion over unstimulated cells and minimum CFSE-low frequency of 0.002% (template counts) or 0.001% (read counts). Clones detected in sequenced pre-transplant spleen, lymph node, or MLR CFSE-low populations of the donor or recipient were defined as mappable. The cumulative frequency of alloreactive clones was calculated as a percentage of all sequences, weighted by copy number. TCRdb took over this immuneACCESS table, retaining in-frame rearrangements with V and J assigned. Such tables are incomplete; in checked studies, under half of the missing clones stem from an unresolved V gene, and the remainder is unexplained. That table supplies the V and J calls and clone size; D and trimming were determined from the DNA. The sample table records roughly 99,000 clones; about 91% of these occur just once. Over 0.55% of the sample is held by the ten biggest clonotypes.

Here V drops 6 bases and J drops 3 bases, and the junction holds 16 bases not matched to any gene. The CDR3 holds 17 amino acids from the cysteine to the phenylalanine. Just CDR3 DNA is preserved here, 51 bases in frame from base 1. Based on the germline V gene (reference sequence), the CDR1 and CDR2 sequences are LNHDA and SQIVND. Reading the label with the study, this specimen's time point is: cells obtained before transplantation from donor or recipient. CD3+CD4+ and CD3+CD8+ populations were FACS-sorted from unstimulated pre-transplant donor and recipient cells taken from spleen or lymph nodes. The origin of this receptor is a human donor who was the organ donor for an intestinal transplant. Sequences were derived from unstimulated CD4+ T cells sorted from spleen or lymph node cells, sampled before transplant. In this chain, TRBV19 is recombined with TRBJ1-1; TRBD1 agrees with 7 junctional bases. The nucleotide sequence is TGTGCCAGTAGACCCCGGGGAGGGGGCCCATCGGACACTGAAGCTTTCTTT. It encodes CASRPRGGGPSDTEAFF.